This TCR beta chain originates from a study of STAT3 mutations in large granular lymphocyte leukemia. The method was immunoSEQ multiplex PCR; TCRdb's version includes in-frame clones alone and lacks a portion of them. Among roughly 30,000 clones listed, about 83% were seen once. Study-wide results and limits: At least one immunodominant TCR beta clonotype appeared in every T-cell large granular lymphocyte leukemia patient.

There are a few counts of this clone. Its antigen is unknown. This sequence originates from a woman aged 50 to 60 with T-cell large granular lymphocyte leukemia. Some clones in this sample may be carry-over from other donors' samples. The sequenced material came from peripheral blood mononuclear cells.

CDR3 in amino acids: CASRVTGRTGELFF. The DNA for the CDR3 is TGTGCCAGCAGAGTAACAGGGCGGACTGGGGAGCTGTTTTTT. The V and J genes are TRBV7-2 and TRBJ2-2, with a weak D call TRBD1 (6 bases). With 6 bases removed from V and 8 bases from J, the gap between germline ends came to 16 bases. CDR1 is SGHTA, CDR2 FQGNSA, per germline. The CDR3 spans 14 residues. The whole variable domain, remainder taken from reference TRBV7-2 and TRBJ2-2, is GAGVSQSPSNKVTEKGKDVELRCDPISGHTALYWYRQSLGQGLEFLIYFQGNSAPDKSGLPSDRFSAERTGGSVSTLTIQRTQQEDSAVYLCASRVTGRTGELFFGEGSRLTVL.